This T cell receptor beta chain was found in a study of siplizumab effects on memory and regulatory T cells (dated by TCRdb to about 2019). Some background on the complete study: The study examined how the anti-CD2 antibody siplizumab affects alloreactive T-cell subsets in allogeneic mixed lymphocyte reactions built from human PBMCs. What the research found in general, with its limitations: Whether proliferating Tregs from siplizumab cultures were suppressive was not functionally confirmed. About 75-96% of proliferating CD4+ or CD8+ clones could not be given a naive or memory phenotype. Sequences below about 10^-5 frequency were poorly captured, so only a minor fraction of alloreactive clones could be mapped to unstimulated subsets. Among mappable alloreactive CD4+ clones, an average Treg-derived fraction of about 69% was observed with siplizumab, compared with 26.9% in control reactions. Unstimulated naive T cells appeared more diverse than memory T cells, and naive cells seemed to contribute substantially to the alloresponse. The cumulative frequency of alloreactive sequences traceable to unstimulated CD4+ memory T cells was significantly reduced by siplizumab.

A remark on this clone: The antigen it recognizes is unknown. No per-base quality is available; no much larger clone lies one base away.

Measured from the cysteine to the phenylalanine, the CDR3 is 14 residues long. Only CDR3 DNA is held: 42 bases, read in frame from base 1. V was cut back by 0 bases and J by 15 bases, leaving a gap of 16 bases between them. The germline V gene provides CDR1 SGHDT and CDR2 YYEEEE. Library preparation used the immunoSEQ multiplex PCR assay. Each sample had roughly 100,000 TCR templates assayed by the deep sequencing platform. Genomic DNA extracted from sorted T cells was the material used for TCRbeta CDR3 sequencing. Per the original workflow: Clonal analysis of TCRbeta CDR3 data was done in the R programming language. Comparing unstimulated samples against CFSE-low samples taken after the reaction was how alloreactive CD4+ and CD8+ clones were defined. Regulatory or non-regulatory origin of alloreactive CD4+ clones was assigned by matching sequences to the sorted unstimulated Treg and non-Treg repertoires. Sourced from immuneACCESS, this table was stored by TCRdb with only in-frame sequences that have V and J called. A share of the clones is absent; for the studies checked, an unresolved V gene accounts for under half, and the remainder has no known explanation. The V and J calls and the clone size are those of that table, but D and trimming were determined from the DNA. The sample data list 110,000 or so clones, and around 93% of these were observed just once. The top ten hold around 0.16% of the sample.

Sorted unstimulated T cells and proliferating T cells recovered from mixed lymphocyte reactions underwent TCRbeta CDR3 sequencing. Fresh whole blood from roughly 10 HLA-typed healthy donors was used to isolate PBMCs. To map where alloreactive clones came from, unstimulated CD4+ non-regulatory T cells were FACS-sorted. The clonotype comes from a human donor in good health. The material sequenced was non-Treg CD4+ T cells sorted from blood. The cell subset or site label of this sample denotes: FACS-sorted unstimulated CD4+ non-regulatory T cells. The rearrangement combines TRBV5-6 with TRBJ1-6, with a tentative D gene TRBD1 over 6 matching bases. Read as DNA, the sequence is TGTGCCAGCAGCTTGGATGGGGTGGGGGACAACCTCCACTTT. Its protein product is CASSLDGVGDNLHF. The CDR3 plus the reference TRBV5-6 and TRBJ1-6 genes for the other parts give the full variable domain: DAGVTQSPTHLIKTRGQQVTLRCSPKSGHDTVSWYQQALGQGPQFIFQYYEEEERQRGNFPDRFSGHQFPNYSSELNVNALLLGDSALYLCASSLDGVGDNLHFGNGTRLTVT.